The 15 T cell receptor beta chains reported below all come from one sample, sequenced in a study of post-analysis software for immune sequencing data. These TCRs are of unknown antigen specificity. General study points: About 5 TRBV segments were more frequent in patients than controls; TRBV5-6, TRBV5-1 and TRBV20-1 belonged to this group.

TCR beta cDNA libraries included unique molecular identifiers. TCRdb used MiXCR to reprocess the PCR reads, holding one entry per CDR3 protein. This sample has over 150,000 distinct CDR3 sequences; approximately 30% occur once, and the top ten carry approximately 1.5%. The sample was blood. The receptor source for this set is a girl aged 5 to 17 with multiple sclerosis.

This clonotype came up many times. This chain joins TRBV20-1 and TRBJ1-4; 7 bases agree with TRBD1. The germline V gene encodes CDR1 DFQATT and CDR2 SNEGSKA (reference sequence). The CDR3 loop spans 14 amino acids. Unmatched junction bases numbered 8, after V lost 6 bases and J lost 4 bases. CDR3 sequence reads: CSAQGQTYNEKLFF. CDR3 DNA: TGCAGTGCACAGGGACAGACATATAATGAAAAACTGTTTTTT.

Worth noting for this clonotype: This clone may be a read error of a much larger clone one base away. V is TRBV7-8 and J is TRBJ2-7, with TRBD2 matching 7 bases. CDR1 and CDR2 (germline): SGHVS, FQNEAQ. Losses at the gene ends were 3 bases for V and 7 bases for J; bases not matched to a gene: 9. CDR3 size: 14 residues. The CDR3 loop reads CASSLGGTLLEQYF. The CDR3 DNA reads TGTGCCAGCAGCTTGGGGGGGACCCTCCTGGAGCAGTACTTC.

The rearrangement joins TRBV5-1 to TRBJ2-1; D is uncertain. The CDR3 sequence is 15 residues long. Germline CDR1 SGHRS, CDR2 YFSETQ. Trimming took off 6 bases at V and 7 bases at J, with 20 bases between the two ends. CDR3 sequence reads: CASTRMQTPRNEQFF. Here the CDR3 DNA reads TGCGCCAGCACTAGGATGCAGACCCCTCGGAATGAGCAGTTCTTC.

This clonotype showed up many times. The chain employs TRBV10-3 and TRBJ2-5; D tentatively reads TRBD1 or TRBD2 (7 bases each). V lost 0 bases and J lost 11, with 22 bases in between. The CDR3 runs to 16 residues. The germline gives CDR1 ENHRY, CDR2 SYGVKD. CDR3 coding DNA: TGTGCCATCAGTGAGTCGGGAGGGACAGAGTTTTCTTGGCAGTACTTC. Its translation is CAISESGGTEFSWQYF.

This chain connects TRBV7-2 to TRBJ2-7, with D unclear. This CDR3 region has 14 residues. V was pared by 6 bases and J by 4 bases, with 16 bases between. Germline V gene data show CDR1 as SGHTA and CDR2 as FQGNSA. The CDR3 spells CASSSTSRTYEQYF. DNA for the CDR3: TGTGCCAGCAGTTCAACCTCGAGGACGTACGAGCAGTACTTC.

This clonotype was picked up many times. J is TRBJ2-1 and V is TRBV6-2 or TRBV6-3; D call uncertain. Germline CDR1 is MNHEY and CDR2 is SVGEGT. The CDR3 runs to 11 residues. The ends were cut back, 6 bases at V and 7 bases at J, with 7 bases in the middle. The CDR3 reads CASSRDNEQFF. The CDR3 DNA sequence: TGTGCCAGCAGCCGAGATAATGAGCAGTTCTTC.

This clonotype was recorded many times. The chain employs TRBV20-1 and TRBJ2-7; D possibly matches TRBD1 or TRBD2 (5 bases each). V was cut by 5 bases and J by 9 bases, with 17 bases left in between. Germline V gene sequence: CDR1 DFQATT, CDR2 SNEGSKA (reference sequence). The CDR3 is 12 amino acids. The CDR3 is CSAPGTSASQYF. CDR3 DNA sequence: TGCAGTGCTCCCGGGACCTCGGCCTCGCAGTACTTC.

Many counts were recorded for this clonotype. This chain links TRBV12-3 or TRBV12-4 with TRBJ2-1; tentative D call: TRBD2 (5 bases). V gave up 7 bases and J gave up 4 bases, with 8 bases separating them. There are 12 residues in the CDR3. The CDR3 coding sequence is TGTGCCAGCACTAGCCCGTACAATGAGCAGTTCTTC. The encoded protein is CASTSPYNEQFF.

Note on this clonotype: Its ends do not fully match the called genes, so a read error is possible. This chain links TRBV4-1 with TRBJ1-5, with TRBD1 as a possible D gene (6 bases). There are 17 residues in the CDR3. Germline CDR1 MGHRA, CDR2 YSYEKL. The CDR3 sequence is CAGSQVLTGTSNQPQHF. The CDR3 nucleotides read TGCGCCGGCAGCCAAGTTCTTACAGGGACGAGCAATCAGCCCCAGCATTTT.

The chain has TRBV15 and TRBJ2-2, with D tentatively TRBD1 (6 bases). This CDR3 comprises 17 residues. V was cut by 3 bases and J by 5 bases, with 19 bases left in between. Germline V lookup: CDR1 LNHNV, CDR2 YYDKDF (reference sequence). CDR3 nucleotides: TGTGCCACCAGCAGTCCGGCCGAACAGGGTTTGACCGGGGAGCTGTTTTTT. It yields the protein CATSSPAEQGLTGELFF.

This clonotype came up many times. The CDR3 coding sequence is TGTGCCAGCAGTTTAGGGGAGGGGACAGGGAGGAATGAGCAGTTCTTC. Its protein is CASSLGEGTGRNEQFF. This chain links TRBV12-3 or TRBV12-4 with TRBJ2-1; TRBD1 agrees at 9 bases. J lost 7 bases, V lost 1 base, and 8 bases had no gene match. This CDR3 is built from 16 residues.

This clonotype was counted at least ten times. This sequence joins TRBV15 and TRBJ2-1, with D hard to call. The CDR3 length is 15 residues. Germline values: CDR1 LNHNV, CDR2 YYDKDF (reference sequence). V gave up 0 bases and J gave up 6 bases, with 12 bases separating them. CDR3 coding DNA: TGTGCCACCAGCAGAGACCCGGACGTAGGCAATGAGCAGTTCTTC. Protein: CATSRDPDVGNEQFF. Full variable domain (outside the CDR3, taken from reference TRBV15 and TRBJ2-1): DAMVIQNPRYQVTQFGKPVTLSCSQTLNHNVMYWYQQKSSQAPKLLFHYYDKDFNNEADTPDNFQSRRPNTSFCFLDIRSPGLGDTAMYLCATSRDPDVGNEQFFGPGTRLTVL.

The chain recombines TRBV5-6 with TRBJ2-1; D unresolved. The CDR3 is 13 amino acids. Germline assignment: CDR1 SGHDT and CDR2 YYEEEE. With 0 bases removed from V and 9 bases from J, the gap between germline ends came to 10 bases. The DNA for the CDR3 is TGTGCCAGCAGCTTGGCTGGGGTTGGTGAGCAGTTCTTC. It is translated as CASSLAGVGEQFF.

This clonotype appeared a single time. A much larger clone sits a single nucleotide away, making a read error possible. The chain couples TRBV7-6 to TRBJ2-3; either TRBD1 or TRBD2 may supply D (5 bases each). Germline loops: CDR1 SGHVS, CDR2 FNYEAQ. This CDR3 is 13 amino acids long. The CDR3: CASGTLGTDAQYF. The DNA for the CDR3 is TGTGCCAGCGGGACCCTTGGCACAGATGCGCAGTATTTT.

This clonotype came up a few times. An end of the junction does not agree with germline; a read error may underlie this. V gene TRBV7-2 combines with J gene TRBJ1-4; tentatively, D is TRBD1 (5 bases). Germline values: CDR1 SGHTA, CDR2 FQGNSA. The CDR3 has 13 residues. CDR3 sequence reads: CAGSLVQGEKLFF. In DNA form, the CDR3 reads TGTGCCGGCAGCTTAGTGCAGGGCGAAAAACTGTTTTTT. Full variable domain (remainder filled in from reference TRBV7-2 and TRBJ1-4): GAGVSQSPSNKVTEKGKDVELRCDPISGHTALYWYRQSLGQGLEFLIYFQGNSAPDKSGLPSDRFSAERTGGSVSTLTIQRTQQEDSAVYLCAGSLVQGEKLFFGSGTQLSVL.